This T cell receptor beta chain was captured in a study of tumor and adjacent non-tumor tissue in lung cancer. This sample's RNA came from whole unsorted tissue. The table lists this clonotype with a count of one. This may arise from a read error, as a much more abundant clone is one base away. Germline assignment: CDR1 SEHNR and CDR2 FQNEAQ (reference sequence). With V trimmed by 5 bases and J by 9 bases, 12 bases remained unmatched. There are 16 residues in the CDR3. The library came from three nested PCR rounds adapted from ARM-PCR protocols. Using its own MiXCR run on the multiplex PCR reads, TCRdb lists one record per CDR3 protein. Of about 75,000 distinct CDR3 sequences listed, 60% to 85% were seen once; the top ten hold around 12%.

This clonotype originated in a woman in her forties or fifties with non-small cell lung cancer. The chain links TRBV7-9 to TRBJ2-1; 11 bases agree with TRBD2. Sequencing was performed on lung tumor tissue. The CDR3 region is CASSDLTSGKLGEQFF. CDR3 in DNA: TGTGCCAGCAGCGACTTGACTAGCGGGAAGCTCGGTGAGCAGTTCTTC.